This entry concerns a single T cell receptor (beta chain). From germline, CDR1 is SGDLS and CDR2 YYNGEE. V lost 0 bases, J lost 4 bases, and 5 bases stayed unmatched. This CDR3 has 15 residues. In the study's own analysis: Quantification of nucleated cells was approximated via reference gene primer amplification. The protocol was immunoSEQ multiplex PCR, while the TCRdb copy is restricted to in-frame clones and leaves out a portion. For V, J and clone size, that table is used; D and trimming come from the DNA. This sample has fewer than 300,000 clones, with roughly 87% found just once. The sample originates from a study of blood T cell repertoires in COVID-19. As for the study in general: Samples taken during acute and convalescent COVID-19 were collected in the United States, Italy and Spain. Nucleic acid was either cDNA or gDNA, and it came from T cells, B-cell-depleted T cells, or PBMCs.

The J gene is TRBJ2-7, the V gene TRBV9, with 9 bases lining up with TRBD1. Source material: peripheral blood. The sequence came from a man aged 18 to 30 with active or convalescent COVID-19. CDR3 in DNA: TGTGCCAGCAGCGTAGATGGGACAGGGACTTACGAGCAGTACTTC. Translation gives CASSVDGTGTYEQYF.